A selection of T cell receptor beta chains follows, all from one sample in a study of cytomegalovirus exposure and HLA in healthy donors. TCRdb's copy holds only in-frame clones and misses some; the assay was immunoSEQ multiplex PCR. In the table there are about 140,000 clones, approximately 84% of which are singletons. The material sequenced was PBMCs. These receptors were collected from a woman aged 60-75 years in good health and CMV-seropositive. Each CDR3 is given with its conserved first and last residue. A D gene is named only where the DNA matches it firmly. The size of a clone is reported for some rows only, either as once, few or many, or as a class for expanded clones.

-	TRBJ1-1	once	TRBV6-6	TGTGCCAGCAGTTCATACCGGTTGGTGAACACTGAAGCTTTCTTT	CASSSYRLVNTEAFF
TRBD1	TRBJ2-2	-	TRBV5-1	TGCGCCAGCAGCGCCGGGACAGCTGGCGGGGAGCTGTTTTTT	CASSAGTAGGELFF
TRBD2	TRBJ2-7	-	TRBV9	TGTGCCAGCAGCGTAGGGCGACTAGCGGGCTACGAGCAGTACTTC	CASSVGRLAGYEQYF
TRBD2	TRBJ2-4	-	TRBV7-9	TGTGCCAGCAGCCTATGGACTAGCGGGAGAAAAAACATTCAGTACTTC	CASSLWTSGRKNIQYF
TRBD2	TRBJ2-7	-	TRBV6-5	TGTGCCAGCAGGCCGGGACTAGCTACCTACGAGCAGTACTTC	CASRPGLATYEQYF
TRBD1	TRBJ2-2	-	TRBV5-5	TGTGCCAGCAGCCTCCTCTCCGGGACAGGGTTGATCGCCGGGGAGCTGTTTTTT	CASSLLSGTGLIAGELFF
-	TRBJ2-7	once	TRBV11-3	TGTGCCAGCAGCTTAGCGGGAGACTACGAGCAGTACTTC	CASSLAGDYEQYF
TRBD2	TRBJ2-7	once	TRBV27	TGTGCCAGCAGTCTTACTAGCGCCTACGAGCAGTACTTC	CASSLTSAYEQYF
TRBD2	TRBJ2-7	few	TRBV6-5	TGTGCCAGCAGTTACTCTAGCGGGAGCTCCTACGAGCAGTACTTC	CASSYSSGSSYEQYF
TRBD1	TRBJ2-7	-	TRBV19	TGTGCCAGTAGGGACAGGGGTAAATACGAGCAGTACTTC	CASRDRGKYEQYF
-	TRBJ2-4	-	TRBV5-4	TGTGCCAGCAGCTTGGCGCCACAGGGCCAAAACATTCAGTACTTC	CASSLAPQGQNIQYF
-	TRBJ2-5	-	TRBV6-6	TGTGCCAGCAGTTTCAGGGGGGAGCAGTACTTC	CASSFRGEQYF
-	TRBJ2-2	once	TRBV30	TGTGCCTGGACTAGTTCCGGGGAGCTGTTTTTT	CAWTSSGELFF
-	TRBJ1-1	once	TRBV27	TGTGCCAGCAGTTATGGGACAAGCACTGAAGCTTTCTTT	CASSYGTSTEAFF
TRBD1	TRBJ1-2	-	TRBV6-1	TGTGCCAGCAGTCCGGGACAGGGTACGTTTGGCTACACCTTC	CASSPGQGTFGYTF
-	TRBJ2-1	once	TRBV7-9	TGTGCCAGCAGCACCCGCTCCCTCCGAGGCGATGAGCAGTTCTTC	CASSTRSLRGDEQFF
-	TRBJ1-2	-	TRBV5-4	TGTGCCAGCAGCATAGGGAGGGCGGGCTACACCTTC	CASSIGRAGYTF
TRBD2	TRBJ2-7	-	TRBV2	TGTGCCAGCAGTCCTCGCGGGCGGGGGGCCCAGGGGGAGCAGTACTTC	CASSPRGRGAQGEQYF
TRBD2	TRBJ2-5	-	TRBV29-1	TGCAGCGCCGAAGCCGGACTAGCGGAAGAGACCCAGTACTTC	CSAEAGLAEETQYF
-	TRBJ2-7	-	TRBV7-2	TGTGCCAGCAGCAAAGACAGAACGCTCTACGAGCAGTACTTC	CASSKDRTLYEQYF
TRBD2	TRBJ2-7	-	TRBV9	TGTGCCAGCAGCGTGACTAGCGGCTACGAGCAGTACTTC	CASSVTSGYEQYF
-	TRBJ2-4	-	TRBV28	TGTGCCAGCGCCCCTTCCAGGGCGTCGAACATTCAGTACTTC	CASAPSRASNIQYF
TRBD2	TRBJ2-3	-	TRBV6-1	TGTGCCAGCAGTGAAGCTCCGGGACTACCAGATACGCAGTATTTT	CASSEAPGLPDTQYF
-	TRBJ2-5	-	TRBV6-5	TGTGCCAGCAGCTCTCTGGAGGGGGCACGAGGGACCCAGTACTTC	CASSSLEGARGTQYF
TRBD2	TRBJ2-3	-	TRBV5-1	TGCGCCAGCAGCCCTGATCGGGGACTAGCGGCACAGGAAACGCAGTATTTT	CASSPDRGLAAQETQYF
-	TRBJ2-5	-	TRBV7-9	TGTGCCAGCAGCTTAGCCCTGAACTACGAGGGGACCCAGTACTTC	CASSLALNYEGTQYF
TRBD2	TRBJ2-3	-	TRBV9	TGTGCCAGCAGCCTACGAGCGGGAGGGCTAACTAGCACAGATACGCAGTATTTT	CASSLRAGGLTSTDTQYF
TRBD1	TRBJ2-7	-	TRBV6-6	TGTGCCAGCAGCCTAATCTCCGGGACAGGGCGCGAGCAGTACTTC	CASSLISGTGREQYF
-	TRBJ2-7	few	TRBV5-1	TGCGCCAGCAGCTCCGGCAGGGGACACTCCTACGAGCAGTACTTC	CASSSGRGHSYEQYF
TRBD2	TRBJ2-3	-	TRBV5-1	TGCGCCAGCAGCTTGGGTCTAGCGGGAGCCGCCCTCAGCACAGATACGCAGTATTTT	CASSLGLAGAALSTDTQYF
TRBD2	TRBJ2-1	-	TRBV5-1	TGCGCCAGCAGCCAGTCCGGGACTAGCGAGCAGTTCTTC	CASSQSGTSEQFF
-	TRBJ2-7	-	TRBV4-2	TGTGCCAGCAGCCGGGACTCTCTCTCCTACGAGCAGTACTTC	CASSRDSLSYEQYF
TRBD1	TRBJ1-4	-	TRBV10-3	TGTGCCACAAATGCAGGGGGCTCGGGGGAAAAACTGTTTTTT	CATNAGGSGEKLFF
-	TRBJ1-2	once	TRBV28	TGTGCCAGCAGTTTCCCGTTAGGAGGAGCTTATGGCTACACCTTC	CASSFPLGGAYGYTF
-	TRBJ1-6	-	TRBV6-5	TGTGCCAGCAGCCGACAGTTCTCCTATAATTCACCCCTCCACTTT	CASSRQFSYNSPLHF
TRBD2	TRBJ2-2	-	TRBV28	TGTGCCAGCAGTTTATGGGCGGGAGGCACCGGGGAGCTGTTTTTT	CASSLWAGGTGELFF
-	TRBJ2-7	-	TRBV4-2	TGTGCCAGCAGCCCCGTATCAGGGGCTGACGAGCAGTACTTC	CASSPVSGADEQYF
TRBD1	TRBJ1-3	-	TRBV27	TGTGCCAGCAGTCCTCACAGGGGATCGGGAAACACCATATATTTT	CASSPHRGSGNTIYF
TRBD1	TRBJ1-5	-	TRBV4-3	TGCGCCAGCAGCCAGGGGACAGGGCTCAATCAGCCCCAGCATTTT	CASSQGTGLNQPQHF
TRBD1	TRBJ1-1	-	TRBV28	TGTGCCAGCAGTGCCCACGGGACAGGGAACACTGAAGCTTTCTTT	CASSAHGTGNTEAFF
-	TRBJ1-5	-	TRBV5-6	TGTGCCAGCAGCTTGCGCGATCAGCCCCAGCATTTT	CASSLRDQPQHF
-	TRBJ1-5	-	TRBV19	TGTGCCAGTACCGAGGGAGGGGGGTTAAATCAGCCCCAGCATTTT	CASTEGGGLNQPQHF
-	TRBJ2-7	-	TRBV29-1	TGCAGCGTCATGGGGGGGACAGGCTCCTACGAGCAGTACTTC	CSVMGGTGSYEQYF
-	TRBJ2-7	-	TRBV20-1	TGCAGTGCTAGGGAGAGTAAGCAGTACTTC	CSARESKQYF
-	TRBJ2-1	few	TRBV7-2	TGTGCCAGCAGCCCCCCTTTGAGGCGGGACGGGGTGGAGTTCTTC	CASSPPLRRDGVEFF
-	TRBJ2-5	-	TRBV7-6	TGTGCCAGCAGCTTTCAACAGGGATTGCAGACCCAGTACTTC	CASSFQQGLQTQYF
TRBD1	TRBJ2-7	once	TRBV19	TGTGCCAGTAGTATTCGGGGGACAGGGACCCTTGCCAACGAGCAGTACTTC	CASSIRGTGTLANEQYF
-	TRBJ1-2	few	TRBV27	TGTGCCAGCAGTTTAGGGGCAGGAGCTAACTATGGCTACACCTTC	CASSLGAGANYGYTF
TRBD2	TRBJ2-5	-	TRBV7-2	TGTGCCAGCAGCTTAGAAAGACTAGCGGGAGGAACCCAGTACTTC	CASSLERLAGGTQYF
TRBD1	TRBJ1-2	-	TRBV7-9	TGTGCCAGCAGCTCGGACAGGGGGCATGGCTACACCTTC	CASSSDRGHGYTF
TRBD1	TRBJ1-1	-	TRBV7-9	TGTGCCAGCAGCGAGGGGACAGGGGTTTGGCTTGCGACTGAAGCTTTCTTT	CASSEGTGVWLATEAFF
TRBD2	TRBJ2-7	few	TRBV29-1	TGCAGCGCCGAAAGCGGGGCGGCCGAGCAGTACTTC	CSAESGAAEQYF
TRBD2	TRBJ2-3	once	TRBV28	TGTGCCAGCACTACCTGGACTAGCGGGTGGCAGTATTTT	CASTTWTSGWQYF
TRBD2	TRBJ2-7	-	TRBV2	TGTGCCAGCAGTGAAGCGGCGGTAGCGGGGCCCGGCGAGCAGTACTTC	CASSEAAVAGPGEQYF
TRBD1	TRBJ2-2	-	TRBV30	TGTGCCTGGGAGGACAGGAGGCTCCCCAGTACCGGGGAGCTGTTTTTT	CAWEDRRLPSTGELFF
TRBD2	TRBJ2-7	-	TRBV11-1	TGTGCCAGCAGCCTCCTTGGACTAGCGGGAGTGTCGGAAGAGCAGTACTTC	CASSLLGLAGVSEEQYF
TRBD1	TRBJ1-3	-	TRBV15	TGTGCCACCAGCACCGGGACAGGCGCTGGGTATGGAAACACCATATATTTT	CATSTGTGAGYGNTIYF